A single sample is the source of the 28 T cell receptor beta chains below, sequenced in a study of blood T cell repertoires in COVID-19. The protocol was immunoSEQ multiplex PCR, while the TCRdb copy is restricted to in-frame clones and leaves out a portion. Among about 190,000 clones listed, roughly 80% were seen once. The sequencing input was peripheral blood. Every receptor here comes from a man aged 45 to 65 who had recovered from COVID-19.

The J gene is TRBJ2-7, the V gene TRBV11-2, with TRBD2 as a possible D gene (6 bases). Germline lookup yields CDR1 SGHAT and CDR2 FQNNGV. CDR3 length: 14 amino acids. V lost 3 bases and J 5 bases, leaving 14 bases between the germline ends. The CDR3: CASSLGLVGNEQYF. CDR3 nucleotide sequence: TGTGCCAGCAGCTTGGGACTCGTAGGCAACGAGCAGTACTTC. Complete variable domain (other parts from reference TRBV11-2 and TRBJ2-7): EAGVAQSPRYKIIEKRQSVAFWCNPISGHATLYWYQQILGQGPKLLIQFQNNGVVDDSQLPKDRFSAERLKGVDSTLKIQPAKLEDSAVYLCASSLGLVGNEQYFGPGTRLTVT.

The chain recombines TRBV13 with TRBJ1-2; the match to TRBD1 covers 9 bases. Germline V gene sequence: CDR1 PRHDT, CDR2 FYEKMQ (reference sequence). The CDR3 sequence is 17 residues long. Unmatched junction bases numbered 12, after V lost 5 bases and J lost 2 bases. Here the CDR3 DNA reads TGTGCCAGCAGCACCAGGACAGGGGAAGTAGGGAACTATGGCTACACCTTC. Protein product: CASSTRTGEVGNYGYTF.

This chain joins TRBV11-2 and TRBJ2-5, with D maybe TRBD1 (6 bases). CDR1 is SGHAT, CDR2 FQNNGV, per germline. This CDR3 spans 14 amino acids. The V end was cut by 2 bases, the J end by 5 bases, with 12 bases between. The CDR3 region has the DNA TGTGCCAGCAGCTTAAACAGGGTCGGGGAGACCCAGTACTTC. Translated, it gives CASSLNRVGETQYF.

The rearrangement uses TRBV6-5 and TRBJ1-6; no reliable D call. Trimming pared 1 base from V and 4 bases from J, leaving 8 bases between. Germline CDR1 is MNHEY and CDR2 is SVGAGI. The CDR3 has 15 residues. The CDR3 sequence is CASSYYLAYNSPLHF. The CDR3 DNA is TGTGCCAGCAGTTACTATCTAGCTTATAATTCACCCCTCCACTTT.

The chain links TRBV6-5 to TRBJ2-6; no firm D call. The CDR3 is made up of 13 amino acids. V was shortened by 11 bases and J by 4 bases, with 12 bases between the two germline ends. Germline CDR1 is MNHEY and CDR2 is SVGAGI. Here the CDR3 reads CASLEEGANVLTF. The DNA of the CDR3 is TGTGCCTCACTCGAGGAGGGGGCCAACGTCCTGACTTTC.

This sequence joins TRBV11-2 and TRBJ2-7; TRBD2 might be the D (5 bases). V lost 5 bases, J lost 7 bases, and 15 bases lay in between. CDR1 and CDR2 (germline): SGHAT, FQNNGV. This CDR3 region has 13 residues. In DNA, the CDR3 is TGTGCCAGCAGCCCGGGAACCTTGGGAGAGCAGTACTTC. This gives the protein CASSPGTLGEQYF.

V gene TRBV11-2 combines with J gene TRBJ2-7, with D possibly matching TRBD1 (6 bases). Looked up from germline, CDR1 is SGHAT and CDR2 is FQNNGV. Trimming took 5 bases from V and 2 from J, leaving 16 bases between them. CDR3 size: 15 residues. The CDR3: CASSQNRVEAYEQYF. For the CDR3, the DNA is TGTGCCAGCAGCCAGAACAGGGTCGAGGCCTACGAGCAGTACTTC.

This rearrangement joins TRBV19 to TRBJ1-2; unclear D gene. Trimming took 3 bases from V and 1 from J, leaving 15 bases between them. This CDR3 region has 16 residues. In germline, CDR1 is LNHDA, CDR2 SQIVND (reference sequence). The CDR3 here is CASSITFGRINYGYTF. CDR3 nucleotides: TGTGCCAGTAGTATTACTTTTGGGCGAATTAACTATGGCTACACCTTC.

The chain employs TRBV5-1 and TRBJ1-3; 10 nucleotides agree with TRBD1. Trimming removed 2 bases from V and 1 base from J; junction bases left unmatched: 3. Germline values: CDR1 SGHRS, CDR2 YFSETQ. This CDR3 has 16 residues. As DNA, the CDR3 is TGCGCCAGCAGCTTTCGACAGGGGGCATCTGGAAACACCATATATTTT. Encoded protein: CASSFRQGASGNTIYF.

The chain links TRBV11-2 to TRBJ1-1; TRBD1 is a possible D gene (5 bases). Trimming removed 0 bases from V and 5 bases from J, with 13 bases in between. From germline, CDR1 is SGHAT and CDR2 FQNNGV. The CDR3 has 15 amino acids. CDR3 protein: CASSLDLQKGTEAFF. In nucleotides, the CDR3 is TGTGCCAGCAGCTTAGATTTGCAGAAGGGGACTGAAGCTTTCTTT. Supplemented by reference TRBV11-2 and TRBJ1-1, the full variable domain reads EAGVAQSPRYKIIEKRQSVAFWCNPISGHATLYWYQQILGQGPKLLIQFQNNGVVDDSQLPKDRFSAERLKGVDSTLKIQPAKLEDSAVYLCASSLDLQKGTEAFFGQGTRLTVV.

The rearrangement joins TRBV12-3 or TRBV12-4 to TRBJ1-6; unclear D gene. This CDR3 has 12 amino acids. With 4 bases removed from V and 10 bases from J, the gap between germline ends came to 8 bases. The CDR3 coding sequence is TGTGCCAGCAGTTCCAACAGATCACCCCTCCACTTT. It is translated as CASSSNRSPLHF.

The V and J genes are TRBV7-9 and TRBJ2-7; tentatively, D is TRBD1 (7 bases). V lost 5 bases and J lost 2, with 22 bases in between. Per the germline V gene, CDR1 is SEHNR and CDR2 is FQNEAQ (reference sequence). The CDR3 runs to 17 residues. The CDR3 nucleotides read TGTGCCAGCAGCCCCCAACCGGACAGGTGGAGGGCCTACGAGCAGTACTTC. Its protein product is CASSPQPDRWRAYEQYF. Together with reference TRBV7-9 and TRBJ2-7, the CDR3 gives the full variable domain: DTGVSQNPRHKITKRGQNVTFRCDPISEHNRLYWYRQTLGQGPEFLTYFQNEAQLEKSRLLSDRFSAERPKGSFSTLEIQRTEQGDSAMYLCASSPQPDRWRAYEQYFGPGTRLTVT.

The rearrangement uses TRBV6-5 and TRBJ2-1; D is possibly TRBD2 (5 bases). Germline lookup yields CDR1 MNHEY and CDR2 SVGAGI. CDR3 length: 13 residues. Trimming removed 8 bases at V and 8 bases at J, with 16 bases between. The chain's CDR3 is CASLDPRRDEQFF. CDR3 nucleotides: TGTGCCAGCTTGGACCCCCGGCGGGATGAGCAGTTCTTC.

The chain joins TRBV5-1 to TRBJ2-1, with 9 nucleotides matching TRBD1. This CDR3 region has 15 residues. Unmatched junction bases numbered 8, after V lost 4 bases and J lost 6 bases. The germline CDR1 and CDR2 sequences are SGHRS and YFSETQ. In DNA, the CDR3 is TGCGCCAGCAGCCCTACAGGGGGCGCTTTCAATGAGCAGTTCTTC. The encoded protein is CASSPTGGAFNEQFF. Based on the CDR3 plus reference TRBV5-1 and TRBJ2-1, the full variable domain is KAGVTQTPRYLIKTRGQQVTLSCSPISGHRSVSWYQQTPGQGLQFLFEYFSETQRNKGNFPGRFSGRQFSNSRSEMNVSTLELGDSALYLCASSPTGGAFNEQFFGPGTRLTVL.

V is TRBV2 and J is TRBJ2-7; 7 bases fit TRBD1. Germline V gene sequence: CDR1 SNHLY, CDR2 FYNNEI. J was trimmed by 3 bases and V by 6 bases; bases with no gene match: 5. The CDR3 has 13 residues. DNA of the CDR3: TGTGCCAGCAGCAAAGACAGGGACTACGAGCAGTACTTC. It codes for CASSKDRDYEQYF. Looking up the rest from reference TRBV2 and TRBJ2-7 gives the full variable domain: EPEVTQTPSHQVTQMGQEVILRCVPISNHLYFYWYRQILGQKVEFLVSFYNNEISEKSEIFDDQFSVERPDGSNFTLKIRSTKLEDSAMYFCASSKDRDYEQYFGPGTRLTVT.

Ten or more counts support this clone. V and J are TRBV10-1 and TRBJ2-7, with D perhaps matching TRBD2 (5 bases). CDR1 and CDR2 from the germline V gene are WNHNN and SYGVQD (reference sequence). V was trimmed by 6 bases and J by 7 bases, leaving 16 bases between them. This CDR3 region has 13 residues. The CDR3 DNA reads TGCGCCAGCAGCTACTCAACTCGGGGTGAGCAGTACTTC. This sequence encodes CASSYSTRGEQYF.

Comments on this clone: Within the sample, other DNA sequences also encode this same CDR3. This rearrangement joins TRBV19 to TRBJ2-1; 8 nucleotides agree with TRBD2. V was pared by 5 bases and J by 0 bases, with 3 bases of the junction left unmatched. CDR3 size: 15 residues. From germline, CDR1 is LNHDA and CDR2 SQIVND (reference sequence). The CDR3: CASSVSGSSYNEQFF. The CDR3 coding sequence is TGTGCCAGTAGTGTAAGCGGGAGCTCCTACAATGAGCAGTTCTTC. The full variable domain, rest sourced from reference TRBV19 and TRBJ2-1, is DGGITQSPKYLFRKEGQNVTLSCEQNLNHDAMYWYRQDPGQGLRLIYYSQIVNDFQKGDIAEGYSVSREKKESFPLTVTSAQKNPTAFYLCASSVSGSSYNEQFFGPGTRLTVL.

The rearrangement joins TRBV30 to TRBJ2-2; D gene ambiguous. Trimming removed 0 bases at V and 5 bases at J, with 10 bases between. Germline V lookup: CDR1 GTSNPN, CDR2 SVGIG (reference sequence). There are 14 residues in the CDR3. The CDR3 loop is CAWSVIEVTGELFF. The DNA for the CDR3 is TGTGCCTGGAGTGTAATCGAGGTAACCGGGGAGCTGTTTTTT.

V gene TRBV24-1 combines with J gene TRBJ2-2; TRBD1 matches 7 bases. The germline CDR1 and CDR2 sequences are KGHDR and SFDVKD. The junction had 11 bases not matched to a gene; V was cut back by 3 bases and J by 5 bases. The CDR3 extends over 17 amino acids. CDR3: CATSDRGTVVRTGELFF. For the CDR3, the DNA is TGTGCCACCAGTGATAGAGGGACAGTTGTGAGAACCGGGGAGCTGTTTTTT.

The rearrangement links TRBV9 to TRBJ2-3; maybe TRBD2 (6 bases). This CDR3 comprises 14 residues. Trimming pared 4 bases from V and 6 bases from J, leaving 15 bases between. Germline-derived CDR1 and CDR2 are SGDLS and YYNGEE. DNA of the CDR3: TGTGCCAGCAGCCCCAGCGGGCAGTTCGATACGCAGTATTTT. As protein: CASSPSGQFDTQYF.

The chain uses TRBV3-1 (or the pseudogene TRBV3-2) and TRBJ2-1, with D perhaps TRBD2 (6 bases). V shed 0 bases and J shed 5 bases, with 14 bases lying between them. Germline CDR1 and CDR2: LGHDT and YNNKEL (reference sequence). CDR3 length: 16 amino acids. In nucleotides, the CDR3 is TGTGCCAGCAGCCAAGATTCTGGCGGGGATAACAATGAGCAGTTCTTC. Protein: CASSQDSGGDNNEQFF.

The CDR3 bases are TGTGCCAGTAGACCCGGGACTAGCGAATTCCATGAGCAGTTCTTC. As protein: CASRPGTSEFHEQFF. This chain links TRBV19 with TRBJ2-1, with TRBD2 matching over 10 bases. This CDR3 is built from 15 residues. Germline V gives CDR1 LNHDA, CDR2 SQIVND (reference sequence). J lost 8 bases, V lost 6 bases, and 10 bases had no gene match. Full variable domain (outside the CDR3, taken from reference TRBV19 and TRBJ2-1): DGGITQSPKYLFRKEGQNVTLSCEQNLNHDAMYWYRQDPGQGLRLIYYSQIVNDFQKGDIAEGYSVSREKKESFPLTVTSAQKNPTAFYLCASRPGTSEFHEQFFGPGTRLTVL.

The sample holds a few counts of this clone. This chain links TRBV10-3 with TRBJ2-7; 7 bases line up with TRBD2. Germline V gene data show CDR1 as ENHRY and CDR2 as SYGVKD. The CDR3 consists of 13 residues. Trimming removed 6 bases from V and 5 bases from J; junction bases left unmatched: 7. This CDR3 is CAISTSREDEQYF. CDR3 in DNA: TGTGCCATCAGCACTAGCCGGGAGGACGAGCAGTACTTC.

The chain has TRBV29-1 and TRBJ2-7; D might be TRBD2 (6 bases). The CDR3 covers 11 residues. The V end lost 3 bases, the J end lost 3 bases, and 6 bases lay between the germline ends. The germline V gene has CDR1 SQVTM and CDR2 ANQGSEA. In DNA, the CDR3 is TGCAGCGTTGACGGGGGCTACGAGCAGTACTTC. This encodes CSVDGGYEQYF.

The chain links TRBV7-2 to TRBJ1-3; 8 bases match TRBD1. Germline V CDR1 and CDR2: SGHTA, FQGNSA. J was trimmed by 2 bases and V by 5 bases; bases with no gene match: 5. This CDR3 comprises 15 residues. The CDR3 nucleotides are TGTGCCAGCAGCCTACAGGGGGGGCCTGGAAACACCATATATTTT. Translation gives CASSLQGGPGNTIYF.

The CDR3: CASSFSGGYTGELFF. CDR3 nucleotide sequence: TGTGCCAGCAGCTTTTCAGGGGGTTACACCGGGGAGCTGTTTTTT. The chain combines TRBV7-9 with TRBJ2-2; 7 nucleotides agree with TRBD1. From germline, CDR1 is SEHNR and CDR2 FQNEAQ (reference sequence). The CDR3 is 15 residues long. V dropped 3 bases and J dropped 3; count of bases not matched to a gene: 4.

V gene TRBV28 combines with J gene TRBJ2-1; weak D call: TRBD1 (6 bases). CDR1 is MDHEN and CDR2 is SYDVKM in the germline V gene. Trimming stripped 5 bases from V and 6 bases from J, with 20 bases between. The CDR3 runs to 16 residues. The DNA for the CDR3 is TGTGCCAGCAGTCTATATCACAGGGCGATCGGCAATGAGCAGTTCTTC. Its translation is CASSLYHRAIGNEQFF.

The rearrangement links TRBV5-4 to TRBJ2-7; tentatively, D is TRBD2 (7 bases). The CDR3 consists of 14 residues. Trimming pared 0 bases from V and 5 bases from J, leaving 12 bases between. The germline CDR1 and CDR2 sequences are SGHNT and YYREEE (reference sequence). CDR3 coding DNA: TGTGCCAGCAGCTTGGGAGGGGGGACTAACGAGCAGTACTTC. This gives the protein CASSLGGGTNEQYF.